One TCR beta chain is described in this entry. Its antigen has not been determined. Qualities for individual bases were not recorded, and no much larger clone is one base off. The data derive from a study of lymphopenia after photon versus proton radiotherapy (dated by TCRdb to the late 2010s). Notes on the research overall: The study compared the immunological effects of photon versus proton radiation therapy in patients with gastrointestinal tumors who developed high-grade lymphopenia. The cohort included over 15 patients with gastrointestinal tumors who developed lymphopenia after receiving either photon or proton therapy. The study was designed to characterize how the impact on the immune system differs between the two radiation modalities.

Inclusive of the bounding cysteine and phenylalanine, the CDR3 is 14 residues long. The CDR3 DNA has 42 bases and is translated from base 1. CDR1 is given as MDHEN and CDR2 as SYDVKM, both from the germline V gene. V sheds 2 bases and J sheds 4 bases, leaving 11 bases between their ends. The paper's findings and limits, for the study overall: Proton-treated patients stayed relatively stable during treatment, while photon-treated patients lost naive T cells and TCR diversity and gained effector/memory populations. The survival association was assessed only in patients who died, and better survival with proton therapy was presented by the authors as a possibility rather than a demonstrated result. After the lymphocyte count nadir, photon-treated repertoires showed oligoclonal expansion, especially of CD8+ Temra cells, which drove the drop in diversity. Across the cohort, an inverse correlation was found between a larger post-nadir drop in TCR diversity and overall survival time among patients who died.

Preparation of the library involved the immunoSEQ multiplex PCR assay. T cell repertoires were profiled by deep sequencing of rearranged TCR beta loci, alongside multiparametric flow cytometry. TCRdb obtained this table from immuneACCESS and retained in-frame rearrangements with V and J assigned. These tables miss some clones; where compared with another copy, unresolved V genes account for less than half of the shortfall, and the remainder is unexplained. This sample gives around 7,500 clones in total; 75% to 90% of them show up just once. The top ten clones comprise 3% to 4% of the sample. The sequence derives from a woman in her seventies with pancreatic cancer. The rearrangement combines TRBV28 with TRBJ2-5; a tentative D match to TRBD2 spans 6 bases. The sequencing here drew on peripheral blood, taken from a patient treated with photon-based radiotherapy. The DNA sequence is given as TGTGCCAGCAGTTTACCGGGAGTGGGAGAGACCCAGTACTTC. Its translation reads: CASSLPGVGETQYF.